The 5 T cell receptor beta chains below all came from one sample that was sequenced in a study of immune characterization of retroperitoneal liposarcoma. TCRdb used MiXCR to reprocess the PCR reads, holding one entry per CDR3 protein. The data contain under 6,000 distinct CDR3 sequences, more than 25% of them singletons. Source material: tumor tissue. The receptor source for this set is a female donor with retroperitoneal liposarcoma.

This clonotype has only a few counts. This rearrangement joins TRBV12-3 or TRBV12-4 to TRBJ2-1; 13 nucleotides agree with TRBD2. Trimming cost V 11 bases and J 13 bases; bases outside gene matches: 20. The CDR3 runs 16 residues. DNA of the CDR3: TGTGCCCAACCACTACGACTAGCGGGAGGAGGGGAGACCCAGTTCTTC. Encoded protein: CAQPLRLAGGGETQFF.

The chain combines TRBV6-1 with TRBJ1-1, with 7 bases that match TRBD1. The CDR3 length is 13 residues. Germline V gene sequence: CDR1 MNHNS, CDR2 SASEGT. DNA for the CDR3: TGTGCTTTGTTGGACAGGTGGACCACTGAAGCTTTCTTT. This sequence encodes CALLDRWTTEAFF.

V is TRBV19 and J is TRBJ2-1, with 9 nucleotides matching TRBD1. CDR1 LNHDA and CDR2 SQIVND come from the germline V gene (reference sequence). V lost 7 bases and J lost 4; bases outside the gene matches: 2. The CDR3 sequence is 13 residues long. CDR3 amino acids: CASKGTGYNEQFF. CDR3 nucleotides: TGTGCCAGTAAGGGGACAGGGTACAATGAGCAGTTCTTC. Using reference TRBV19 and TRBJ2-1 for the parts outside the CDR3, the full variable domain is DGGITQSPKYLFRKEGQNVTLSCEQNLNHDAMYWYRQDPGQGLRLIYYSQIVNDFQKGDIAEGYSVSREKKESFPLTVTSAQKNPTAFYLCASKGTGYNEQFFGPGTRLTVL.

V gene TRBV11-3 combines with J gene TRBJ2-1; a weak D match, TRBD1 (6 bases). The tail of the sequence fits TRBJ2-7 better, so the J call may be wrong. From germline, CDR1 is SGHNT and CDR2 YENEEA. This CDR3 has 16 amino acids. CDR3: CASSPGVGVQVDEQYF. The CDR3 DNA sequence: TGTGCCAGCAGCCCAGGGGTCGGTGTGCAGGTTGATGAGCAGTACTTC.

The rearrangement links TRBV6-1 to TRBJ2-1; 11 bases agree with TRBD2. The ends lost 3 bases at V and 4 bases at J; junction bases unmatched: 2. The CDR3 extends over 15 amino acids. Germline V CDR1 and CDR2: MNHNS, SASEGT. The CDR3 DNA sequence: TGTGCCAGCAGTGAGGTAGCGGGGGGGTACAATGAGCAGTTCTTC. Its protein is CASSEVAGGYNEQFF.